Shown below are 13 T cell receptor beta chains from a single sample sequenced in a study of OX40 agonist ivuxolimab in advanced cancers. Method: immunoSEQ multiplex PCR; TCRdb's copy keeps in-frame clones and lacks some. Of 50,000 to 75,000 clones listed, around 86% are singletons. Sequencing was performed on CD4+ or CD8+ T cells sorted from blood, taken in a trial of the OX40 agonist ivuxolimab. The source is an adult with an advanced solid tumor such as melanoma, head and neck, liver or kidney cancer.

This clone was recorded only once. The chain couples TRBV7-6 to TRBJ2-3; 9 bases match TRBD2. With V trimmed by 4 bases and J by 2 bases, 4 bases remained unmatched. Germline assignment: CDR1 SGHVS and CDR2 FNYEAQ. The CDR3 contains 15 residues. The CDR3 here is CASSSSSGDTDTQYF. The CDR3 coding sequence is TGTGCCAGCAGCTCATCTAGCGGGGACACAGATACGCAGTATTTT.

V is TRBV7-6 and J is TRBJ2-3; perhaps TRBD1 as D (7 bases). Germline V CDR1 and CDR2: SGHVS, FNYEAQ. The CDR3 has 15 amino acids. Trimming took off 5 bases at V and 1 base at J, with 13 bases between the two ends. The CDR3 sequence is CASSPQGTRTDTQYF. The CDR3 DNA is TGTGCCAGCAGCCCACAGGGGACTCGCACAGATACGCAGTATTTT.

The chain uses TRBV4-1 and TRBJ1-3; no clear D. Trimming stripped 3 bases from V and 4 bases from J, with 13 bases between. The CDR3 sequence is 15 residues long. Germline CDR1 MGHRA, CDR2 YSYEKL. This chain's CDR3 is CASSHLSRWGNTIYF. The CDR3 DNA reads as TGCGCCAGCAGCCATCTAAGTAGGTGGGGAAACACCATATATTTT.

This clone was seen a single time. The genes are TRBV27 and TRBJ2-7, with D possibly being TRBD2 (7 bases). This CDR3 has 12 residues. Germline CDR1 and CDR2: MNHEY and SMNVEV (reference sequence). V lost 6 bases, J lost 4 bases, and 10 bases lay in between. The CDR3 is CASRGGGYEQYF. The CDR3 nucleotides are TGTGCCAGCAGGGGAGGGGGGTACGAGCAGTACTTC.

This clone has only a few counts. The CDR3 nucleotides read TGTGCCAGCATGATTACTAATTCACCCCTCCACTTT. Encoded protein: CASMITNSPLHF. The V gene is TRBV6-1, the J gene TRBJ1-6; D remains unclear. CDR1 and CDR2 from the germline V gene are MNHNS and SASEGT. This CDR3 is built from 12 residues. Trimming removed 7 bases at V and 6 bases at J, with 7 bases between.

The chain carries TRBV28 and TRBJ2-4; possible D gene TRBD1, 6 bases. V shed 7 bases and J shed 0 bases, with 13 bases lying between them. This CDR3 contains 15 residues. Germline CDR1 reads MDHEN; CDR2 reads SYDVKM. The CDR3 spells CASKGQPLAKNIQYF. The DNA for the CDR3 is TGTGCCAGCAAAGGACAGCCTTTAGCCAAAAACATTCAGTACTTC.

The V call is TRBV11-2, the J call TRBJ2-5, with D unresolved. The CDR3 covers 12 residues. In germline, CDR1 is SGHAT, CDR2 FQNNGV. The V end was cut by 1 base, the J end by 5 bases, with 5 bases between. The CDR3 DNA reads TGTGCCAGCAGCTTAGCAAGGGAGACCCAGTACTTC. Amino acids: CASSLARETQYF.

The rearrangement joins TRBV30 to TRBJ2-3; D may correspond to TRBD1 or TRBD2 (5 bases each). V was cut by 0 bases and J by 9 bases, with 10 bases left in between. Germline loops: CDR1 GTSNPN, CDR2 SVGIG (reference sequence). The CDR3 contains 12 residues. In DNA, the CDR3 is TGTGCCTGGAGTGTACTGGGGGACACGCAGTATTTT. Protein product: CAWSVLGDTQYF.

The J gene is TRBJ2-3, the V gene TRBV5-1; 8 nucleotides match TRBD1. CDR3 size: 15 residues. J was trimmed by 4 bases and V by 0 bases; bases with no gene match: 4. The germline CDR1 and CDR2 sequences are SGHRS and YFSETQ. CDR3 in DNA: TGCGCCAGCAGCTTGGGACAGGGGTTTGCAGATACGCAGTATTTT. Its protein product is CASSLGQGFADTQYF. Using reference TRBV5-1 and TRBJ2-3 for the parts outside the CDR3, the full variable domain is KAGVTQTPRYLIKTRGQQVTLSCSPISGHRSVSWYQQTPGQGLQFLFEYFSETQRNKGNFPGRFSGRQFSNSRSEMNVSTLELGDSALYLCASSLGQGFADTQYFGPGTRLTVL.

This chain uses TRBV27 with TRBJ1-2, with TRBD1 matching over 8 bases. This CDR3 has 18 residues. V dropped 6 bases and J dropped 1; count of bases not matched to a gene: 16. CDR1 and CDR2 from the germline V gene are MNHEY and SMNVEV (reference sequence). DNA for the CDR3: TGTGCCAGCAGGAGGGGGGGCCAGGGGGCCCTAAGTAACTATGGCTACACCTTC. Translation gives CASRRGGQGALSNYGYTF.

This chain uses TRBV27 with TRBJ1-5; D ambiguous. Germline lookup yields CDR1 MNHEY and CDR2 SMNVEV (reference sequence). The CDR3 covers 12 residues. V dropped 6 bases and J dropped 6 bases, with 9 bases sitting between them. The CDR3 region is CASSLIGQPQHF. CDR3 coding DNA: TGTGCCAGCAGCCTAATCGGTCAGCCCCAGCATTTT.

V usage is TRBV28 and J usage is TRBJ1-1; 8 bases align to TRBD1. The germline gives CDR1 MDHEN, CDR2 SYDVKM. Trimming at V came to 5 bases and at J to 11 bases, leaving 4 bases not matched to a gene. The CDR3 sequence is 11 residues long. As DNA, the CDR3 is TGTGCCAGCAGTGGACAGGGCAAGGCTTTCTTT. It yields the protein CASSGQGKAFF.

The CDR3 reads CASSRGLAGAGTQYF. The CDR3, as DNA: TGCGCCAGCAGCCGGGGACTAGCGGGGGCGGGCACGCAGTATTTT. The chain links TRBV4-1 to TRBJ2-3; 14 nucleotides align to TRBD2. Germline-derived CDR1 and CDR2 are MGHRA and YSYEKL. CDR3 size: 15 residues. V trimming: 4 bases; J trimming: 9 bases; junction bases outside the gene matches: 6.